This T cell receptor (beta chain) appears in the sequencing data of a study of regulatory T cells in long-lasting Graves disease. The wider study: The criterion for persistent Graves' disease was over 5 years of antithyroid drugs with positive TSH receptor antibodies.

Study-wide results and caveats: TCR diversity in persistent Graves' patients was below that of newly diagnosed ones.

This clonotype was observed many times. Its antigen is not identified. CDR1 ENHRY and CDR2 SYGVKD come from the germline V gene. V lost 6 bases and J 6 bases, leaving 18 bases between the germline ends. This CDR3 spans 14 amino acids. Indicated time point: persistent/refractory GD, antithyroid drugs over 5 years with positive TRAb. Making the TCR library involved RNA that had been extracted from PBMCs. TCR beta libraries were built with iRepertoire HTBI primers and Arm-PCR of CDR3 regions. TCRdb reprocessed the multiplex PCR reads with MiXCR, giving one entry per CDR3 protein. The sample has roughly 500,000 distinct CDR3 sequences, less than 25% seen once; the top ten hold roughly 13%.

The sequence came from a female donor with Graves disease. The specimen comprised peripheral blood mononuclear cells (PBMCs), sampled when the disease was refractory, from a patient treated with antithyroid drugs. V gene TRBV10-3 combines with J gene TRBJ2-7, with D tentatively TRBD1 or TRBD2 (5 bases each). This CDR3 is CAIRVDHPGGEQYF. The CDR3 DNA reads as TGTGCCATCAGGGTGGATCATCCTGGGGGCGAGCAGTACTTC.